This T cell receptor (beta chain) was recovered during a study of T-cell memory formation after mild COVID-19. Broader study findings: Clones contracting day 15 to 85 were balanced CD4/CD8; later expanders leaned CD4+.

As regards this clonotype: Its antigen remains unidentified.

MiXCR, run by TCRdb on the 5' RACE reads, gives a single entry per CDR3 protein. The repertoire consists of about 81,000 distinct CDR3 sequences, with approximately 25% occurring once and the leading ten covering about 40%. The sequence came from a man between 18 and 29 years old who had mild COVID-19 (a few samples of this study predate the infection). Cell type and time point are not known. Sequenced input: PBMCs or a T cell subset sorted from them (not recorded which).

The CDR3 DNA reads as TGCAGCGTTCCGACTAGCGGGGGCCACGATACGCAGTATTTT. Amino acid sequence: CSVPTSGGHDTQYF. V usage is TRBV29-1 and J usage is TRBJ2-3, with 12 bases aligning to TRBD2. Germline CDR1 reads SQVTM; CDR2 reads ANQGSEA. Germline trimming cut 5 bases from V and 6 bases from J; bases unmatched to any gene: 6. The CDR3 length is 14 residues.